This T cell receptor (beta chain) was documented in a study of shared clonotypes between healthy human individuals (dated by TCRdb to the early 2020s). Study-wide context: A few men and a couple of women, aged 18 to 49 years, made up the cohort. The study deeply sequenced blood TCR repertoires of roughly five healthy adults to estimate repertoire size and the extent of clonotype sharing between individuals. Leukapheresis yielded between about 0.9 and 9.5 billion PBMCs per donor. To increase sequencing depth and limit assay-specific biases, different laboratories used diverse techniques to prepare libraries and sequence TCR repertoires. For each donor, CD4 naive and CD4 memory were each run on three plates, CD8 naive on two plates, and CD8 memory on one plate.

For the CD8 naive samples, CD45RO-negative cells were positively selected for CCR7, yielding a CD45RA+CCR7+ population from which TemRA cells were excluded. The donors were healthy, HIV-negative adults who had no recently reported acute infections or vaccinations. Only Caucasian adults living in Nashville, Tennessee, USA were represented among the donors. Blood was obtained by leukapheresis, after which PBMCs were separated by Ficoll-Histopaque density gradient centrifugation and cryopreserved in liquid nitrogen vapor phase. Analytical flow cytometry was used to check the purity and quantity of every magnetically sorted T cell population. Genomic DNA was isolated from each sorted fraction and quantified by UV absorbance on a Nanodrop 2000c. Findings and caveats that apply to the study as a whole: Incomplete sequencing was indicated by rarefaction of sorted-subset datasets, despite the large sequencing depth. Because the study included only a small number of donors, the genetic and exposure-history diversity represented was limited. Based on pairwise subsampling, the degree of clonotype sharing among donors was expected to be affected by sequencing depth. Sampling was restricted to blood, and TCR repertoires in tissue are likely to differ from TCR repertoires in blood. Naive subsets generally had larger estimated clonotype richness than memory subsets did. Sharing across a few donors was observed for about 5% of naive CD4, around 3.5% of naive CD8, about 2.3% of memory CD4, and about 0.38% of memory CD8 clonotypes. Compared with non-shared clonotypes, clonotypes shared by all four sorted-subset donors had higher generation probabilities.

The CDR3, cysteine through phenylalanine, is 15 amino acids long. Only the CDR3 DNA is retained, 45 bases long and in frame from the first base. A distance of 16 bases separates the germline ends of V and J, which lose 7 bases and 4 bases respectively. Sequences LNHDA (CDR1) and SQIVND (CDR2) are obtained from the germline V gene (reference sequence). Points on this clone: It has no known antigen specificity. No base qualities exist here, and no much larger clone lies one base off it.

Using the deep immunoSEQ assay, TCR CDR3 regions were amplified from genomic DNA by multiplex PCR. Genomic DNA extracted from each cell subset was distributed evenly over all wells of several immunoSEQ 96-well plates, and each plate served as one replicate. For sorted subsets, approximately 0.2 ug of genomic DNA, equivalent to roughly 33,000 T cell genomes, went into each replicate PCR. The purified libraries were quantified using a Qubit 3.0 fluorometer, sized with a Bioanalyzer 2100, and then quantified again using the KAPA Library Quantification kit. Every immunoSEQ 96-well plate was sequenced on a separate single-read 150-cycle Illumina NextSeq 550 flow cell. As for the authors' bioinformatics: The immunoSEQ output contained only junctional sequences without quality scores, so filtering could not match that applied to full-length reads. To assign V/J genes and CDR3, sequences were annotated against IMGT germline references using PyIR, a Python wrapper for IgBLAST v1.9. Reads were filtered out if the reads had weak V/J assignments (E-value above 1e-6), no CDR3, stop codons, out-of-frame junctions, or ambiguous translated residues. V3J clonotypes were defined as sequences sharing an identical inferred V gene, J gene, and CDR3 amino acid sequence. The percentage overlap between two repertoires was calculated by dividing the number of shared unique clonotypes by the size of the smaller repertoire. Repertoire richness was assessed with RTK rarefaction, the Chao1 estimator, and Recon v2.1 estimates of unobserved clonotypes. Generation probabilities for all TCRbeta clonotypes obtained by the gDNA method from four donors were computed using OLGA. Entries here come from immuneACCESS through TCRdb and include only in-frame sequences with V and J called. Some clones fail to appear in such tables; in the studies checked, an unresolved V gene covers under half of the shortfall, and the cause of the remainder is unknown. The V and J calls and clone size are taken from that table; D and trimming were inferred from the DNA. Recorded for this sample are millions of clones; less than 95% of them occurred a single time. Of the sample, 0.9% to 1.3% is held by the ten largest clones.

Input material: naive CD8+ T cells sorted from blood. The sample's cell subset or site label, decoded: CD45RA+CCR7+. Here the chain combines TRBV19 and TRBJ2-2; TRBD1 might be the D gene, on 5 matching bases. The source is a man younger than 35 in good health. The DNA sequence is TGTGCCAGTACCCAGGGCAGCCTGGGCACCGGGGAGCTGTTTTTT. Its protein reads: CASTQGSLGTGELFF.